This paragraph reports one T cell receptor beta chain. Its matching antigen is unknown. This sample stems from a study of PD-1 blockade in classical Hodgkin lymphoma. Per the germline V gene, CDR1 is MGHRA and CDR2 is YSYEKL. This CDR3 contains 15 residues. V was clipped by 0 bases and J by 2 bases, with 7 bases between them. Overall study findings and caveats: Repertoire differences have undefined causes, possibly disease activity or prior therapy.

Patients all relapsed after autologous stem cell transplantation, and there was variation in brentuximab vedotin exposure. Relapsed/refractory classical Hodgkin lymphoma patients had complete, partial or progressive responses. The method was immunoSEQ multiplex PCR; TCRdb's version includes in-frame clones alone and lacks a portion of them. Among about 20,000 clones, nearly 75% were seen once, and the ten largest hold roughly a quarter. The specimen was peripheral blood mononuclear cells (PBMCs), collected before the second cycle of nivolumab. The chain is built from TRBV4-1 and TRBJ2-2; D is unresolved. This clonotype originated in a human donor with classical Hodgkin lymphoma. In DNA, the CDR3 is TGCGCCAGCAGCCAAGACTCGGCAAACACCGGGGAGCTGTTTTTT. Translated, it gives CASSQDSANTGELFF.